The entry below gives a single T cell receptor beta chain sequence along with its context. This clonotype was picked up many times. Nothing much larger sits one base from this clone, and base qualities are not available. This entry is derived from a study of Japanese encephalitis immunity and Zika vaccine responses listed by TCRdb under 2021. With respect to the entire study: The included participants were given three 5.0 ug doses of alum-adjuvanted ZPIV at weeks 0, 4 and 28. About a dozen participants were given two doses of JEV vaccine (IXIARO) 28 days apart, two to three months before the first ZPIV dose. Before ZPIV, about a dozen participants were given one dose of YFV vaccine (YF-VAX), while 10 or so participants were flavivirus-naive. For TCR sequencing, six representative participants were chosen from each pre-vaccination group, with samples at week 0 (after pre-vaccination, before ZPIV) and week 52. In addition, the TCR repertoires of a few flavivirus-naive individuals were analyzed at weeks 2, 6 and 52 after ZPIV vaccination began. For stimulation, either ZIKV structural-protein peptide pools divided into flavivirus-conserved and non-conserved sets were used, or JEV or YFV peptides matching the pre-vaccination. ZIKV peptides were 15-mers overlapping by 11 residues, selected for NetMHCpan/NetMHCII-predicted epitopes with affinity below 50 nM. The study examined whether earlier vaccination against Japanese encephalitis virus (JEV) or yellow fever virus (YFV) influenced CD4 T cell responses to the Zika vaccine.

The CDR1 and CDR2 encoded by the germline V gene are SGHTA and FQGNSA. Including the terminal cysteine and phenylalanine, the CDR3 comprises 17 residues. The kept DNA is CDR3 alone, 51 bases in frame from the first base. V trim: 3 bases; J trim: 4 bases; unmatched bases: 9. The library was prepared using 5' RACE. Before sequencing, the TCRbeta libraries were pooled in proportion to the number of cells sorted for each library. Total RNA was extracted from sorted cells with RNAzol RT, and cDNA was synthesized with an oligo(dT) primer and a template-switching oligo. The TCRbeta V-CDR3-J region was amplified by PCR between a SMARTer oligo primer and a TCRbeta constant-region primer using Kapa HiFi. Illumina adaptors and sample-specific index barcodes were added in a second PCR, followed by HighPrep bead cleanup and Bioanalyzer confirmation of a band of roughly 650 bp. The libraries were sequenced on an Illumina MiSeq using 2x151 bp paired-end reads. The study's own analysis went as follows. An in-house Java program demultiplexed the reads, while MiXCR assigned TCRbeta annotations and counted clonotypes. Repertoire overlap used Morisita-Horn indices from the R package vegan, with UPGMA clustering and Circos plots of recurring clonotypes. Shannon diversity and richness were normalized to the maximum possible value based on input cell numbers, so that values between 0 and 1 were obtained. CDR3beta sequences were aligned with MUSCLE, distances computed with SeqinR, and multidimensional scaling plotted in R. TCRdb itself trimmed the public reads at Q25 with fastp, ran MiXCR and retained productive beta chains. Each entry merges the rows of one CDR3 protein and shows their most common DNA and genes. These V and J calls are TCRdb output, not the study's own analysis. The sample has hundreds of distinct CDR3 sequences on record, more than 3% of them singletons. The ten largest clones add up to 23% of the sample.

The paper's findings and limits, for the study overall: Only a few individuals showed CD8 T cell responses to ZIKV peptide pools, and those responses were very low in magnitude. Sample size limitations prevented peptide-pool deconvolution, so the individual peptides driving cross-reactive responses were not identified. The analysis was restricted to a subset of trial participants with three doses and adequate samples, and the entire vaccinated cohort was not analyzed. After ZPIV, repertoire richness of CD4 T cells responding to conserved ZIKV epitopes significantly decreased in JEV-pre-vaccinated donors. Samples grouped by participant and showed no similarity between individuals, suggesting that no public TCRs were detected. Repertoire similarity across time-points and stimulations was higher in JEV-pre-vaccinated donors than in YFV-pre-vaccinated donors, indicating more clonotypes shared between ZIKV and JEV stimulation.

After labeling with CellTrace CFSE, PBMCs were cultured for six to seven days in RPMI containing 8% human serum along with peptide pools, each at about 1 ug/mL. Unfixed proliferating CD4 T cells were sorted on a BD FACSAria as live CD56-CD19-CD16-CD3+CD4+ CFSE-low cells. Enrolled adults were healthy and seronegative for ZIKV, JEV, YFV, DENV and WNV by microneutralization screening. Samples came from a phase 1, double-blinded, randomized, placebo-controlled trial of an alum-adjuvanted Zika purified-inactivated virus (ZPIV) vaccine. Peripheral blood mononuclear cells were isolated by standard procedure and were kept frozen in liquid nitrogen until use.

This sequence was found in an adult woman who received an inactivated Zika virus vaccine. Source: antigen-activated CD4+ T cells from blood, cultured, taken during a Zika inactivated vaccine study. In this chain, TRBV7-2 is recombined with TRBJ1-2; the junction holds 12 bases that match TRBD1. CDR3 loop: CASSLPGTGGGSYGYTF. In nucleotides, the sequence is TGTGCCAGCAGCTTGCCCGGGACAGGGGGCGGTAGCTATGGCTACACCTTC.